This T cell receptor (beta chain) stems from a study of T-cell memory formation after mild COVID-19. Overall study: TCR clustering was largely donor specific. Whole-study results and caveats: Most CD4+ clones that shrank were in CM and EM, while CD8+ ones turned up in EMRA. While clones contracting from day 15 to 85 were balanced between CD4 and CD8, later expanders leaned CD4+.

In regard to this clonotype: Antigen specificity is unknown.

Constant-segment primers served in 5'RACE that generated TCR alpha and TCR beta cDNA libraries bearing sample barcodes and UMIs. TCRdb re-called the 5' RACE reads through MiXCR, storing one row per CDR3 protein. The table has a few hundred thousand distinct CDR3 sequences, approximately 16% seen once. Germline lookup yields CDR1 LGHDT and CDR2 YNNKEL (reference sequence). This CDR3 has 15 residues. The trim removed 2 bases at V and 4 bases at J, leaving 5 bases unmatched. The material sequenced was PBMCs or a T cell subset sorted from them (not recorded which). The rearrangement uses TRBV3-1 and TRBJ2-1; TRBD1 matches 7 bases. The TCR was taken from a man younger than 30 who had mild COVID-19 (a few samples of this study predate the infection). Cell type and time point are not known. This CDR3 is CASSQRTGSYNEQFF. As DNA, the CDR3 is TGTGCCAGCAGCCAACGGACAGGATCTTACAATGAGCAGTTCTTC.